Listed below are T cell receptor beta chains from one sample, sequenced in a study of blood T cell repertoires in COVID-19. Repertoires were generated with immunoSEQ multiplex PCR, while TCRdb's copy carries only in-frame clones and drops some. Of hundreds of thousands of clones in the sample, approximately 81% were seen once. The sample consisted of peripheral blood. All receptors come from a woman at least 80 years old with active or convalescent COVID-19. The CDR3 runs from the conserved cysteine through the conserved F or W.

j_call v_call cdr3_aa
TRBJ2-7 TRBV27 CASSLSIGEAYEQYF
TRBJ1-2 TRBV6-6 CASRALSGTVNYGYTF
TRBJ2-1 TRBV18 CASSPRSPGWGNEQFF
TRBJ2-3 TRBV7-2 CASSLQRGDNTDTQYF
TRBJ2-3 TRBV5-4 CASSLVTGPRPDTQYF
TRBJ2-1 TRBV3-1/TRBV3-2 CASRGQGVNEQFF
TRBJ2-1 TRBV11-2 CASSLGGLAGVNEQFF
TRBJ1-1 TRBV7-9 CASSLTELNTEAFF
TRBJ2-3 TRBV24-1 CATSERTGLLDTQYF
TRBJ1-2 TRBV9 CASSQGGGNYGYTF
TRBJ2-7 TRBV5-1 CASSSTGLSSYEQYF
TRBJ1-5 TRBV5-8 CASSRTGTGNQPQHF
TRBJ1-6 TRBV27 CASSPWGQNSPLHF
TRBJ2-7 TRBV7-8 CASSIFTGGEYEQYF
TRBJ1-3 TRBV18 CASSPGQPSSGNTIYF
TRBJ2-1 TRBV5-4 CASSLSYLAGREFF
TRBJ1-1 TRBV29-1 CSVAGRGRLEAFF
TRBJ1-1 TRBV19 CASSIRHPQGTEAFF
TRBJ1-5 TRBV19 CASNLLGFNQPQHF
TRBJ2-3 TRBV7-2 CASSFTGLAAGDTQYF
TRBJ2-3 TRBV7-8 CASSLDPRGSTDTQYF
TRBJ2-7 TRBV28 CASSFRYGQYF
TRBJ1-1 TRBV30 CASGRSNTEAFF
TRBJ1-5 TRBV18 CASSGQHNQPQHF
TRBJ2-5 TRBV7-9 CASSFRTALKETQYF
TRBJ1-5 TRBV15 CATSRKTGFSSNQPQHF
TRBJ2-7 TRBV30 CAWREGLAGVYEQYF
TRBJ2-7 TRBV6-5 CASSYPSGSSYEQYF
TRBJ2-1 TRBV9 CASSVGGEQFF
TRBJ1-2 TRBV7-3 CASSPTGGEGYTF
TRBJ1-5 TRBV2 CASSGDRGSQPQHF
TRBJ2-5 TRBV5-6 CASSLYSQETQYF
TRBJ2-7 TRBV7-2 CASSLEVAGGYEQYF
TRBJ1-1 TRBV19 CASSSGGRKTEAFF
TRBJ1-5 TRBV30 CAWRQDSNQPQHF
TRBJ2-3 TRBV9 CASNIGELAGGPDTQYF
TRBJ1-2 TRBV6-6 CASSYQQSVGYTF
TRBJ1-3 TRBV2 CASSGQGNTIYF
TRBJ2-2 TRBV27 CASSLRTGGFTGELFF
TRBJ1-4 TRBV5-1 CASSLVPGDEKLFF
TRBJ1-2 TRBV20-1 CSLQGNYGYTF
TRBJ2-1 TRBV7-2 CASSRRTSGGFDEQFF
TRBJ2-3 TRBV9 CASSQTSDADTQYF
TRBJ2-3 TRBV18 CASSGPRVPDTQYF
TRBJ2-7 TRBV18 CASSPFTGDEQYF
TRBJ2-5 TRBV10-1 CASRDSLLGTQYF
TRBJ1-1 TRBV4-1 CASSQAHRGNTEAFF
TRBJ2-1 TRBV28 CASSLIRRGAYNEQFF
TRBJ2-2 TRBV7-9 CASSLGPSGELFF
TRBJ2-7 TRBV9 CASIRGEQYF
TRBJ1-6 TRBV7-2 CASSSRQGGNSPLHF
TRBJ2-5 TRBV5-4 CASSLDWGEETQYF
TRBJ2-3 TRBV5-1 CASSLTTSGGADTQYF
TRBJ1-1 TRBV2 CASSAQGGTEAFF
TRBJ1-3 TRBV28 CAVGPATGNTIYF
TRBJ1-2 TRBV5-1 CASRSSGDNYGYTF
TRBJ1-3 TRBV18 CASSPPSARGNGNTIYF
TRBJ1-2 TRBV5-1 CASSPQGENYGYTF
TRBJ1-1 TRBV18 CASSPMKDRGNTEAFF